The rows below give T cell receptor beta chains drawn from one sample of a study of beta chain features in type 1 diabetes. Produced via immunoSEQ multiplex PCR; TCRdb's table is partial and in-frame only. The sample shows 300,000 or so clones, 13% to 15% of them seen only once. Input material: naive CD4+ T cells from blood. These receptors all stem from a man aged 25 to 40 with type 1 diabetes. Each CDR3 is given with its conserved first and last residue. D genes are given only for firm matches. The listing skips clone size in some rows; elsewhere it reads once, few, many or a size class.

j_gene: TRBJ2-5; abundance: few; d_gene: .; v_gene: TRBV25-1; CDR3nt: TGTGCCAGCAGTGAATGGAACAGGGCCCAAGAGACCCAGTACTTC; CDR3aa: CASSEWNRAQETQYF
j_gene: TRBJ2-7; abundance: few; d_gene: .; v_gene: TRBV5-1; CDR3nt: TGCGCCAGCAGACAGACCTACGAGCAGTACTTC; CDR3aa: CASRQTYEQYF
j_gene: TRBJ1-1; abundance: .; d_gene: TRBD1; v_gene: TRBV7-9; CDR3nt: TGTGCCAGCAGCGTACAGGGGTTGGCTGAAGCTTTCTTT; CDR3aa: CASSVQGLAEAFF
j_gene: TRBJ1-4; abundance: few; d_gene: .; v_gene: TRBV7-9; CDR3nt: TGTGCCAGCAGCTTAGTAGACAGCTGGAAAAAACTGTTTTTT; CDR3aa: CASSLVDSWKKLFF
j_gene: TRBJ2-1; abundance: few; d_gene: TRBD2; v_gene: TRBV4-2; CDR3nt: TGTGCCAGCAGAACCGGGACTAGCGGGAGGGCCGGGGAGCAGTTCTTC; CDR3aa: CASRTGTSGRAGEQFF
j_gene: TRBJ1-2; abundance: .; d_gene: TRBD1; v_gene: TRBV11-2; CDR3nt: TGTGCCAGCAGTACGTTCGACAGGGGGCGCGATTATGGCTACACCTTC; CDR3aa: CASSTFDRGRDYGYTF
j_gene: TRBJ2-7; abundance: .; d_gene: .; v_gene: TRBV20-1; CDR3nt: TGCAGTGGTACGAGCTCCTACGAGCAGTACTTC; CDR3aa: CSGTSSYEQYF
j_gene: TRBJ2-3; abundance: few; d_gene: .; v_gene: TRBV2; CDR3nt: TGTGCCAGCAGTGAGGGGCGCAGCGCAGATACGCAGTATTTT; CDR3aa: CASSEGRSADTQYF
j_gene: TRBJ1-1; abundance: .; d_gene: .; v_gene: TRBV6-1; CDR3nt: TGTGCCAGCATGCAGGGGAACACTGAAGCTTTCTTT; CDR3aa: CASMQGNTEAFF
j_gene: TRBJ1-2; abundance: few; d_gene: .; v_gene: TRBV4-2; CDR3nt: TGTGCCAGCAGCCAAGGCGAAGGTTCGGGGGACTATGGCTACACCTTC; CDR3aa: CASSQGEGSGDYGYTF
j_gene: TRBJ2-1; abundance: few; d_gene: TRBD2; v_gene: TRBV5-1; CDR3nt: TGCGCCAGCAAATTATCGGCGGGAGAGGACGAGCAGTTCTTC; CDR3aa: CASKLSAGEDEQFF
j_gene: TRBJ2-1; abundance: .; d_gene: TRBD2; v_gene: TRBV29-1; CDR3nt: TGCAGCGTTGATTCTCCTAGCGGGAGGGCTAGGTACAATGAGCAGTTCTTC; CDR3aa: CSVDSPSGRARYNEQFF
j_gene: TRBJ2-5; abundance: .; d_gene: TRBD2; v_gene: TRBV2; CDR3nt: TGTGCCAGCAGTGATTTACTAGCGGGAGAGACCCAGTACTTC; CDR3aa: CASSDLLAGETQYF
j_gene: TRBJ2-3; abundance: .; d_gene: TRBD2; v_gene: TRBV11-1; CDR3nt: TGTGCCAGCAGCTCAGGAGGACTAGCGGGAGGGCCCGGAGATACGCAGTATTTT; CDR3aa: CASSSGGLAGGPGDTQYF
j_gene: TRBJ2-4; abundance: .; d_gene: TRBD1; v_gene: TRBV7-9; CDR3nt: TGTGCCAGCAGCACTTACAGGGGGCGCCTGAACATTCAGTACTTC; CDR3aa: CASSTYRGRLNIQYF
j_gene: TRBJ1-5; abundance: once; d_gene: .; v_gene: TRBV6-1; CDR3nt: TGTGCCAGCAGTGAATTCCCACCGCACAGGCAAACTCAGCCCCAGCATTTT; CDR3aa: CASSEFPPHRQTQPQHF
j_gene: TRBJ2-1; abundance: few; d_gene: TRBD2; v_gene: TRBV7-2; CDR3nt: TGTGCCAGCAGCTCGGCTAGCGGCTCCTACAATGAGCAGTTCTTC; CDR3aa: CASSSASGSYNEQFF
j_gene: TRBJ2-7; abundance: .; d_gene: TRBD1; v_gene: TRBV9; CDR3nt: TGTGCCAGCAGCGTAGGACAGGGGTCATACTACGAGCAGTACTTC; CDR3aa: CASSVGQGSYYEQYF
j_gene: TRBJ2-3; abundance: few; d_gene: TRBD1; v_gene: TRBV7-3; CDR3nt: TGTGCCAGCAGCTCAGGGGGAGATACGCAGTATTTT; CDR3aa: CASSSGGDTQYF
j_gene: TRBJ2-7; abundance: few; d_gene: .; v_gene: TRBV2; CDR3nt: TGTGCCAGCAGGGACAGCTCCTACGAGCAGTACTTC; CDR3aa: CASRDSSYEQYF
j_gene: TRBJ2-1; abundance: few; d_gene: .; v_gene: TRBV28; CDR3nt: TGTGCCAGCAGAGAGTTAGGCCACAGCTCCTACAATGAGCAGTTCTTC; CDR3aa: CASRELGHSSYNEQFF
j_gene: TRBJ1-5; abundance: .; d_gene: .; v_gene: TRBV20-1; CDR3nt: TGCAGTGCTAGAGATTGGGGGGCCCAGCATTTT; CDR3aa: CSARDWGAQHF
j_gene: TRBJ1-1; abundance: .; d_gene: .; v_gene: TRBV30; CDR3nt: TGTGCCTGGAACACAGGTTTGAACACTGAAGCTTTCTTT; CDR3aa: CAWNTGLNTEAFF
j_gene: TRBJ1-1; abundance: .; d_gene: .; v_gene: TRBV27; CDR3nt: TGTGCCAGCACGGCGGGGGGGAGCAAAAACACTGAAGCTTTCTTT; CDR3aa: CASTAGGSKNTEAFF
j_gene: TRBJ2-1; abundance: few; d_gene: TRBD1; v_gene: TRBV15; CDR3nt: TGTGCCACCAGCTCTCGGACAGGGGGGTACAATGAGCAGTTCTTC; CDR3aa: CATSSRTGGYNEQFF
j_gene: TRBJ2-1; abundance: few; d_gene: TRBD2; v_gene: TRBV29-1; CDR3nt: TGCAGCGTGGACGGGACTAGCGGGAGTTTCTACAATGAGCAGTTCTTC; CDR3aa: CSVDGTSGSFYNEQFF
j_gene: TRBJ2-1; abundance: few; d_gene: .; v_gene: TRBV28; CDR3nt: TGTGCCAGCAGTTCCCCTGGGACTGGCGACAATGAGCAGTTCTTC; CDR3aa: CASSSPGTGDNEQFF
j_gene: TRBJ2-7; abundance: .; d_gene: .; v_gene: TRBV30; CDR3nt: TGTGCCTGGAGTGTAAGCGGCGGAGTGGTTAAGCAGTACTTC; CDR3aa: CAWSVSGGVVKQYF
j_gene: TRBJ2-7; abundance: .; d_gene: .; v_gene: TRBV6-6; CDR3nt: TGTGCCAGCAGCTCGGAGGGCTACGAGCAGTACTTC; CDR3aa: CASSSEGYEQYF
j_gene: TRBJ1-1; abundance: .; d_gene: .; v_gene: TRBV18; CDR3nt: TGTGCCAGCTCACCACCGGCGGGGGGTACTGAAGCTTTCTTT; CDR3aa: CASSPPAGGTEAFF
j_gene: TRBJ1-1; abundance: few; d_gene: .; v_gene: TRBV30; CDR3nt: TGTGCCTGGAGTGGTGGAGGCATAGGGACTGAAGCTTTCTTT; CDR3aa: CAWSGGGIGTEAFF
j_gene: TRBJ1-2; abundance: few; d_gene: TRBD1; v_gene: TRBV9; CDR3nt: TGTGCCAGCAGCGTAGTCCCGGGACAGGGCCTTAATTCCTATGGCTACACCTTC; CDR3aa: CASSVVPGQGLNSYGYTF
j_gene: TRBJ1-5; abundance: few; d_gene: TRBD1; v_gene: TRBV6-5; CDR3nt: TGTGCCAGCAGTTACGGACAGGGGTACCAGCCCCAGCATTTT; CDR3aa: CASSYGQGYQPQHF
j_gene: TRBJ2-2; abundance: .; d_gene: .; v_gene: TRBV5-1; CDR3nt: TGCGCCAGCAGCTTATCAGTGGCGGCGAACACCGGGGAGCTGTTTTTT; CDR3aa: CASSLSVAANTGELFF
j_gene: TRBJ2-2; abundance: .; d_gene: .; v_gene: TRBV2; CDR3nt: TGTGCCAGCGCAGGTTGGGCGCCCATGTACGACAACAACACCGGGGAGCTGTTTTTT; CDR3aa: CASAGWAPMYDNNTGELFF
j_gene: TRBJ1-1; abundance: .; d_gene: .; v_gene: TRBV7-9; CDR3nt: TGTGCCAGCAGCCTCTCGGAGAGTTGGGCTGAAGCTTTCTTT; CDR3aa: CASSLSESWAEAFF
j_gene: TRBJ2-5; abundance: .; d_gene: .; v_gene: TRBV9; CDR3nt: TGTGCCAGCAGCCCCCTGGAGGGGTCAGGCGAGACCCAGTACTTC; CDR3aa: CASSPLEGSGETQYF
j_gene: TRBJ2-3; abundance: .; d_gene: TRBD2; v_gene: TRBV6-4; CDR3nt: TGTGCCAGCAGTGACACGGGAGGGCTTACAGATACGCAGTATTTT; CDR3aa: CASSDTGGLTDTQYF
j_gene: TRBJ2-7; abundance: few; d_gene: TRBD1; v_gene: TRBV11-2; CDR3nt: TGTGCCAGCAGCTTAAGACAGGGGAGAAACTACGAGCAGTACTTC; CDR3aa: CASSLRQGRNYEQYF
j_gene: TRBJ1-1; abundance: few; d_gene: .; v_gene: TRBV6-5; CDR3nt: TGTGCCAGCAGTTACTCGCGAAATCGCAGGGAAGCTTTCTTT; CDR3aa: CASSYSRNRREAFF
j_gene: TRBJ1-1; abundance: few; d_gene: TRBD1; v_gene: TRBV19; CDR3nt: TGTGCCAGTAGTCGACAGGGGGGAAGCACTGAAGCTTTCTTT; CDR3aa: CASSRQGGSTEAFF
j_gene: TRBJ2-1; abundance: .; d_gene: .; v_gene: TRBV9; CDR3nt: TGTGCCAGCAGCGTAGGGATAGCTGAGCAGTTCTTC; CDR3aa: CASSVGIAEQFF
j_gene: TRBJ2-2; abundance: .; d_gene: .; v_gene: TRBV4-2; CDR3nt: TGTGCCAGCAGGATCCGGGACACCGGGGAGCTGTTTTTT; CDR3aa: CASRIRDTGELFF
j_gene: TRBJ2-5; abundance: .; d_gene: TRBD1; v_gene: TRBV7-9; CDR3nt: TGTGCCAGCAGCTTCCGGGACAGGGGTCAAGAGACCCAGTACTTC; CDR3aa: CASSFRDRGQETQYF
j_gene: TRBJ2-1; abundance: .; d_gene: .; v_gene: TRBV2; CDR3nt: TGTGCCAGCAGTGCTGGAGGGCCTAACTACAATGAGCAGTTCTTC; CDR3aa: CASSAGGPNYNEQFF
j_gene: TRBJ1-2; abundance: few; d_gene: .; v_gene: TRBV7-2; CDR3nt: TGTGCCAGCTCCACGGCAGGGGTCTATGGCTACACCTTC; CDR3aa: CASSTAGVYGYTF
j_gene: TRBJ2-7; abundance: few; d_gene: .; v_gene: TRBV7-9; CDR3nt: TGTGCCAGCAGTAAAAAAGGGGGGACAGCCGATGCCTACGAGCAGTACTTC; CDR3aa: CASSKKGGTADAYEQYF
j_gene: TRBJ2-1; abundance: .; d_gene: .; v_gene: TRBV4-2; CDR3nt: TGTGCCAGCAGCCAAGATCAGGCAGCAGGGTACAATGAGCAGTTCTTC; CDR3aa: CASSQDQAAGYNEQFF
j_gene: TRBJ2-7; abundance: .; d_gene: .; v_gene: TRBV19; CDR3nt: TGTGCCTCAGGTGCAGGGCATTACTACGAGCAGTACTTC; CDR3aa: CASGAGHYYEQYF
j_gene: TRBJ2-5; abundance: .; d_gene: .; v_gene: TRBV7-2; CDR3nt: TGTGCCAGCAGCTCGTACCAAGAGACCCAGTACTTC; CDR3aa: CASSSYQETQYF
j_gene: TRBJ1-5; abundance: .; d_gene: TRBD1; v_gene: TRBV6-5; CDR3nt: TGTGCCAGCAGGCCTACAGGGGTTCAGCCCCAGCATTTT; CDR3aa: CASRPTGVQPQHF
j_gene: TRBJ2-3; abundance: .; d_gene: .; v_gene: TRBV30; CDR3nt: TGTGCCTGGAGTGTAGTACAGGCAGATACGCAGTATTTT; CDR3aa: CAWSVVQADTQYF
j_gene: TRBJ2-5; abundance: few; d_gene: TRBD2; v_gene: TRBV2; CDR3nt: TGTGCCAGCAGTTCCTTAGCGGGGACCCAAGAGACCCAGTACTTC; CDR3aa: CASSSLAGTQETQYF
j_gene: TRBJ2-7; abundance: .; d_gene: TRBD1; v_gene: TRBV19; CDR3nt: TGTGCCAGTAGTAAAAGGCAGGGGGCGAAGGAGCAGTACTTC; CDR3aa: CASSKRQGAKEQYF
j_gene: TRBJ2-7; abundance: .; d_gene: TRBD2; v_gene: TRBV7-9; CDR3nt: TGTGCCAGCAGCTTAAACGCGGGGGACTACGAGCAGTACTTC; CDR3aa: CASSLNAGDYEQYF
j_gene: TRBJ2-7; abundance: .; d_gene: .; v_gene: TRBV9; CDR3nt: TGTGCCAGCGGGCCTAATGCGGGGAGCTCCTACGAGCAGTACTTC; CDR3aa: CASGPNAGSSYEQYF
j_gene: TRBJ2-4; abundance: .; d_gene: .; v_gene: TRBV6-4; CDR3nt: TGTGCCAGCAGAGTCCGACAGAGAAACATTCAGTACTTC; CDR3aa: CASRVRQRNIQYF
j_gene: TRBJ2-7; abundance: .; d_gene: .; v_gene: TRBV11-2; CDR3nt: TGTGCCAGCAGCTTAATAGCTGTCCACGAGCAGTACTTC; CDR3aa: CASSLIAVHEQYF
j_gene: TRBJ2-7; abundance: few; d_gene: TRBD1; v_gene: TRBV28; CDR3nt: TGTGCCAGCAGTTTGTGGACAGGGCCTGGCTACGAGCAGTACTTC; CDR3aa: CASSLWTGPGYEQYF